This T cell receptor beta chain emerged from a study of T cell clonality in common variable immunodeficiency. Whole-study findings and limits: Common variable immunodeficiency TCR beta sequences reportedly had fewer deletions and N-nucleotide insertions. Fewer TCRbeta clones were shared among CVID subjects than controls. Compared with healthy controls, CVID subjects showed increased TCRbeta clonality, mostly in about a third.

Profiling relied on immunoSEQ multiplex PCR, and the TCRdb table lists in-frame clones only, not all of them. The sample has roughly 9,900 clones, none seen only once. Worth noting for this clone: The antigen is undetermined. The CDR3 goes on 3 residues after the read ends, and that part is filled in from the germline J gene.

V lost 1 base, J lost 2 bases, and 7 bases stayed unmatched. This CDR3 is built from 17 residues. Germline CDR1 and CDR2: KGHSH and LQKENI. This clonotype was obtained from a human donor with common variable immunodeficiency. The chain couples TRBV18 to TRBJ1-2; 10 bases are shared with TRBD1. Sequencing used peripheral blood mononuclear cells. CDR3 DNA (partial): TGTGCCAGCTCACCACTGAACCTGGGACAGGGGAACTATGGC. Its translation: CASSPLNLGQGNYG. The whole CDR3 is CASSPLNLGQGNYGYTF.